Described below is a single T cell receptor (beta chain) sequence and its context. The CDR3 has 15 residues. V was shortened by 4 bases and J by 0 bases, with 8 bases between the two germline ends. In germline, CDR1 is SGHRS, CDR2 YFSETQ. Per the study methods: Amplified reference gene primers provided the basis for estimating nucleated cell counts. The assay was immunoSEQ multiplex PCR, and TCRdb's table has in-frame clones only and misses some. That table furnishes V, J and clone size, whereas the DNA furnished D and trimming. The table records some 120,000 clones, 90% of them present only once. The data were obtained in a study of blood T cell repertoires in COVID-19. Turning to the study itself: T cells, B-cell-depleted T cells, or PBMCs supplied cDNA or gDNA.

The TCR was taken from a human donor with active COVID-19. The donor label of this sample is uncertain. Sequencing used peripheral blood. The rearrangement joins TRBV5-1 to TRBJ2-6; D is possibly TRBD1 (6 bases). CDR3 nucleotides: TGCGCCAGCAGCGTAGGGGGCTCTGGGGCCAACGTCCTGACTTTC. This gives the protein CASSVGGSGANVLTF.